This T cell receptor (beta chain) was recovered during a study of OX40 agonist ivuxolimab in advanced cancers. Libraries were prepared by immunoSEQ multiplex PCR; TCRdb keeps only in-frame clonotypes and omits some of them. The table shows tens of thousands of clones, with around 81% occurring only once. Germline lookup yields CDR1 MGHDK and CDR2 SYGVNS. CDR3 size: 15 residues. The J segment lost 4 bases and the V segment lost 4 bases, leaving 3 bases of the junction unmatched. This clone was recorded a few times. The clonotype was recovered from an adult with an advanced solid tumor such as melanoma, head and neck, liver or kidney cancer. The sequenced sample was CD4+ or CD8+ T cells sorted from blood, obtained in a trial of the OX40 agonist ivuxolimab. The chain links TRBV25-1 to TRBJ2-1, with TRBD2 matching 11 bases. In nucleotides, the CDR3 is TGTGCCAGCAGTGCTCTAGCGGGGGGTTACAATGAGCAGTTCTTC. It yields the protein CASSALAGGYNEQFF.